These T cell receptor beta chains were read from a single sample in a study of regulatory T cells in long-lasting Graves disease. TCRdb re-analysed the multiplex PCR reads in MiXCR, keeping a single row per CDR3 protein. The sample yields roughly 360,000 distinct CDR3 sequences, approximately 25% seen once. The input for sequencing was peripheral blood mononuclear cells (PBMCs), taken when the disease was refractory, from a patient treated with antithyroid drugs. All receptors derive from a woman in her forties with Graves disease. CDR3s include the opening cysteine and the closing phenylalanine or tryptophan. D genes are given only for firm matches. Only part of the rows carry a size: once, few, many, or a class if the clone is expanded.

NA	NA	TRBV14	TRBJ1-2	TGTGCCAGCAGCCAAGATAGTGGGCCAGCGATGGTTTATGGCTACACCTTC	CASSQDSGPAMVYGYTF
NA	many	TRBV28	TRBJ2-4	TGTGCCAGCAGCCTGGTGGGTTCGGCCAAAAACATTCAGTACTTC	CASSLVGSAKNIQYF
NA	few	TRBV30	TRBJ1-3	TGTGCCTGGAGTGTACGACAGTCAACTGGAAACACCATATATTTT	CAWSVRQSTGNTIYF
NA	few	TRBV6-1	TRBJ1-2	TGTGCCAGCAGTGAATCTTGGGACTATGGCTACACCTTC	CASSESWDYGYTF
NA	few	TRBV6-5	TRBJ2-7	TGTGCCAGCAGTTCAATGAGACAGGTTGGCTACGAGCAGTACTTC	CASSSMRQVGYEQYF
TRBD2	NA	TRBV12-3/TRBV12-4	TRBJ2-7	TGTGCCAGCAGTTATTTATTGGGGGGGAGGGAGCAGTACTTC	CASSYLLGGREQYF
NA	NA	TRBV6-5	TRBJ2-7	TGTGCCAGCAGTTACTCGGGCCAGGATAACGAGCAGTACTTC	CASSYSGQDNEQYF
TRBD1	many	TRBV7-9	TRBJ2-7	TGTGCCAGCAGCTCAACTAGGACAGGGACGGAGCAGTACTTC	CASSSTRTGTEQYF
TRBD1	NA	TRBV5-1	TRBJ2-1	TGCGCCAGCAGCCTGACAGGGGAGATAGTCGGATCCTACAATGAGCAGTTCTTC	CASSLTGEIVGSYNEQFF
NA	few	TRBV24-1	TRBJ1-5	TGTGCCACCAGTGATCGCAAGGAACCCCCTCCGCCCCAGCATTTT	CATSDRKEPPPPQHF
NA	few	TRBV5-1	TRBJ2-7	TGCGCCAGCAGCATACTTCAGGGGGGCACTCTCGAGCAGTACTTC	CASSILQGGTLEQYF
NA	few	TRBV9	TRBJ2-7	TGTGCCAGCAGCGTAGGGGGAGGAGATACCTACGAGCAGTACTTC	CASSVGGGDTYEQYF
NA	NA	TRBV28	TRBJ1-5	TGTGCCAGCAGGAAGGCGGGGGTTCAGCCCCAGCATTTT	CASRKAGVQPQHF
NA	many	TRBV12-3/TRBV12-4	TRBJ2-3	TGTGCCAGCCGGAGGGGCTCAACATGGGCAGATACGCAGTATTTT	CASRRGSTWADTQYF
NA	many	TRBV20-1	TRBJ2-7	TGCAGTGCGGCAACGGGAACTACTTACGAGCAGTACTTC	CSAATGTTYEQYF
NA	few	TRBV15	TRBJ2-5	TGTGCCACCAGCAGAGATCGCGGGCGAGGGAAAGAGACCCAGTACTTC	CATSRDRGRGKETQYF
NA	NA	TRBV20-1	TRBJ2-1	TGCAGTGCTAGTCCCTCAGGGGACAACAATGAGCAGTTCTTC	CSASPSGDNNEQFF
TRBD1	NA	TRBV6-1	TRBJ2-7	TGTGCCAGCAGTAAACAGGGGGCACCCTCCTACGAGCAGTACTTC	CASSKQGAPSYEQYF
NA	NA	TRBV9	TRBJ2-7	TGTGCCAGCAGCGTAGTTGGGACGTCCTACGAGCAGTACTTC	CASSVVGTSYEQYF
NA	few	TRBV6-2/TRBV6-3	TRBJ1-4	TGTGCCAGCAGTTACTCCCCAGGTCTTAATGAAAAACTGTTTTTT	CASSYSPGLNEKLFF
TRBD2	NA	TRBV9	TRBJ2-7	TGTGCCAGCAGCGCGGGACTAGCTGGAGCCGAGCAGTACTTC	CASSAGLAGAEQYF
TRBD2	once	TRBV12-3/TRBV12-4	TRBJ2-1	TGTGCCAGCAGTTTACTGGGACTAGGCGGGAGTGGGAATGAGCAGTTCTTC	CASSLLGLGGSGNEQFF